This record looks at one TCR beta chain sequence and its context. Its target is not known. This specimen comes from a study of OX40 agonist ivuxolimab in advanced cancers. Study-wide background: Dose-escalation cases comprised hepatocellular carcinoma, melanoma, renal cell or head and neck cancer. Study outcomes and limitations: Some patients who did not respond also had low normalized T-cell clonal expansion. More expanded clones were found, on average, in CD8+ than in CD4+ T cells. Expansion of clones was among the lowest in partial responders at 0.1-3.0 mg/kg.

Assay: immunoSEQ multiplex PCR; the TCRdb copy retains only in-frame clones and omits some. The data contain more than 65,000 clones, 75% to 85% of them seen just once; the ten biggest clones take up approximately 5%. Trimming left V 8 bases short and J 1 base short, with 8 bases between. CDR1 is SNHLY, CDR2 FYNNEI, per germline. This CDR3 spans 12 amino acids. This receptor was identified in an adult with an advanced solid tumor such as melanoma, head and neck, liver or kidney cancer. Sample: CD4+ or CD8+ T cells sorted from blood, taken in a trial of the OX40 agonist ivuxolimab. The chain employs TRBV2 and TRBJ2-5; D is unresolved. The CDR3 loop reads CASEIGQETQYF. Here the CDR3 DNA reads TGTGCCAGCGAAATCGGCCAAGAGACCCAGTACTTC.